Here is one T cell receptor beta chain with its context. This sample stems from a study of blood T cells in healthy people across ages. Trimming stripped 2 bases from V and 4 bases from J, with 14 bases between. CDR1 and CDR2 (germline): LGHNA, YSLEER. This CDR3 contains 15 residues. A sample-barcoded 5' primer and a J-beta primer mix were used in a second PCR of roughly 7 to 11 cycles. A tag from a template-switch adaptor with 12 random nucleotides marked each cDNA molecule. TCRdb called the 5' RACE reads again in MiXCR, with one record for every CDR3 protein. The sample yields 1 million or so distinct CDR3 sequences, approximately 25% seen once. The data also belong to a second study, concerning T cells of mothers and their children. As reported in that work: Sequencing returned over 9 million TCR beta CDR3 reads per mother and 3 million to 3.5 million per child. Comparable shaping of TCR recombination output by thymic selection was observed in related and unrelated pairs.

V and J are TRBV4-3 and TRBJ1-1, with a possible D match to TRBD1 (5 bases). The sample was blood. This clonotype was sampled from a girl aged 2 to 9 in good health. CDR3 DNA sequence: TGCGCCAGCAGCCAAAACCCAATGACAGCCACTGAAGCTTTCTTT. Translating gives CASSQNPMTATEAFF.